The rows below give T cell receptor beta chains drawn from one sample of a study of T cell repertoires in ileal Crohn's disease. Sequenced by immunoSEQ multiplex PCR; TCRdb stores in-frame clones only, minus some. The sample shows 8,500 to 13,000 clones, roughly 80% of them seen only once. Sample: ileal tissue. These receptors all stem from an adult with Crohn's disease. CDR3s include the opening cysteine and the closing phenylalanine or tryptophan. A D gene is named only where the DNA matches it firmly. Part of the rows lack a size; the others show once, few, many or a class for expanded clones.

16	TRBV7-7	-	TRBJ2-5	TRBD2	CASSTGLAGGKETQYF	TGTGCTAGCAGCACCGGACTAGCGGGAGGGAAAGAGACCCAGTACTTC
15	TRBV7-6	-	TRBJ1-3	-	CASSFQGSSGNTIYF	TGTGCCAGCAGCTTCCAGGGGAGCTCTGGAAACACCATATATTTT
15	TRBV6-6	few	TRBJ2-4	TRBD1	CASSNQGALENIQYF	TGTGCCAGCAGTAATCAGGGGGCCCTGGAGAACATTCAGTACTTC
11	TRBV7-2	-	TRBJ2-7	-	CASSSDSEQYF	TGTGCCAGCAGCTCCGACAGCGAGCAGTACTTC
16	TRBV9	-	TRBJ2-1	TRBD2	CASSFRTSGSGDEQFF	TGTGCCAGCAGCTTTCGGACTAGCGGGAGCGGGGATGAGCAGTTCTTC
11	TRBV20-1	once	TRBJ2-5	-	CSAPLRETQYF	TGCAGTGCTCCCCTCCGAGAGACCCAGTACTTC
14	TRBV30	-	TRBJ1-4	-	CAWSVQATNEKLFF	TGTGCCTGGAGTGTACAGGCGACTAATGAAAAACTGTTTTTT
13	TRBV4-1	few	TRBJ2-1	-	CASSQDLGPPEFF	TGCGCCAGCAGCCAAGATCTGGGCCCTCCCGAGTTCTTC
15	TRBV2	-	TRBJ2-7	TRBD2	CASRFGLAGPYEQYF	TGTGCCAGCAGATTTGGACTAGCGGGACCATACGAGCAGTACTTC
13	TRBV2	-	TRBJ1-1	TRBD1	CASSRQGFTEAFF	TGTGCCAGCAGTCGACAGGGGTTCACTGAAGCTTTCTTT
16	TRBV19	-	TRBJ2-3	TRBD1	CASSRSGQGYTDTQYF	TGTGCCAGTAGCCGATCGGGACAGGGATACACAGATACGCAGTATTTT
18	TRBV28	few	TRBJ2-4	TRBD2	CASRTGGTTLLAKNIQYF	TGTGCCAGCCGGACGGGAGGCACGACCTTGTTAGCCAAAAACATTCAGTACTTC
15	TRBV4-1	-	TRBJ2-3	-	CASSQENLDSDTQYF	TGCGCCAGCAGCCAAGAAAATTTGGACTCAGATACGCAGTATTTT
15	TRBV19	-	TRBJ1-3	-	CASSPGGPSGNTIYF	TGTGCCAGTTCCCCCGGGGGGCCCTCTGGAAACACCATATATTTT
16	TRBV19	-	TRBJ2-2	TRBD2	CASSLRTSGSTGELFF	TGTGCCAGTAGTCTCCGGACTAGCGGGAGCACCGGGGAGCTGTTTTTT
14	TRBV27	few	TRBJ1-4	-	CASSPGGYNEKLFF	TGTGCCAGCAGTCCGGGGGGATATAATGAAAAACTGTTTTTT
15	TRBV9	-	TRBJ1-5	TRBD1	CASSPDRGFGQPQHF	TGTGCCAGCTCTCCGGACAGGGGATTCGGGCAGCCCCAGCATTTT
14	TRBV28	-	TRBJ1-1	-	CASSSGALNTEAFF	TGTGCCAGCAGCTCAGGGGCGCTGAACACTGAAGCTTTCTTT
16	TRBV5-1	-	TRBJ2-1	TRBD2	CASSLGTRGNYNEQFF	TGCGCCAGCAGCTTGGGGACTAGAGGGAACTACAATGAGCAGTTCTTC
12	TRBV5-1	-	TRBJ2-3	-	CASSFYADTQYF	TGCGCCAGCAGCTTTTATGCAGATACGCAGTATTTT
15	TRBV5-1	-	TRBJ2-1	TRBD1	CASRNRGSDSGEQFF	TGCGCCAGCAGAAACAGGGGTAGTGATTCAGGGGAGCAGTTCTTC
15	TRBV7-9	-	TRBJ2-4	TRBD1	CASSRDSIAKNIQYF	TGTGCCAGCAGCCGGGACAGCATAGCCAAAAACATTCAGTACTTC
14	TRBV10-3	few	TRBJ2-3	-	CAISEINSADTQYF	TGTGCCATCAGTGAGATTAACAGTGCAGATACGCAGTATTTT
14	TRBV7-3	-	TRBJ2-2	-	CASSETTATGELFF	TGTGCCAGCAGCGAAACCACAGCCACCGGGGAGCTGTTTTTT
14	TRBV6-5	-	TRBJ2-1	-	CASSQGGSLNEQFF	TGTGCCAGCAGTCAGGGTGGGTCCCTCAATGAGCAGTTCTTC
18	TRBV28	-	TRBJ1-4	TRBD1	CASSSDREIELMNEKLFF	TGTGCCAGCAGTTCGGACAGGGAAATTGAACTAATGAATGAAAAACTGTTTTTT
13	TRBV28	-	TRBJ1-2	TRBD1	CATRARGVGGYTF	TGTGCCACACGCGCCAGGGGGGTGGGTGGCTACACCTTC
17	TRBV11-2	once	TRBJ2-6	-	CASSSGSWGSGTNVLTF	TGTGCCAGCAGCTCGGGCAGCTGGGGCTCTGGGACCAACGTCCTGACTTTC
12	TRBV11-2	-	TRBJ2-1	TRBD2	CASRRLAHEQFF	TGTGCCAGCAGGAGACTAGCCCATGAGCAGTTCTTC
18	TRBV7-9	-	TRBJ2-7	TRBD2	CASSPAPGLAGASYEQYF	TGTGCCAGCAGCCCCGCGCCGGGACTAGCGGGAGCCTCCTACGAGCAGTACTTC
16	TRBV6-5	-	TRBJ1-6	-	CASSYSSPGEGSPLHF	TGTGCCAGCAGTTACTCTTCGCCGGGGGAAGGATCACCCCTCCACTTT
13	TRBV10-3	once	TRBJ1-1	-	CAITRAPGTEAFF	TGTGCCATCACTAGAGCTCCGGGCACTGAAGCTTTCTTT
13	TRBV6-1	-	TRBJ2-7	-	CATTFLQGNEQYF	TGTGCCACCACCTTTTTACAGGGTAACGAGCAGTACTTC
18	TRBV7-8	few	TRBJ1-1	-	CASSLARPGHGGGTEAFF	TGTGCCAGCAGCTTAGCCAGACCTGGACACGGGGGTGGCACTGAAGCTTTCTTT
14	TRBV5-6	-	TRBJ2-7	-	CASSLIQRAYEQYF	TGTGCCAGCAGCTTGATCCAGCGGGCCTACGAGCAGTACTTC
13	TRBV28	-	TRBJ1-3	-	CASSSTVRNTIYF	TGTGCCAGCAGTTCGACAGTAAGAAACACCATATATTTT
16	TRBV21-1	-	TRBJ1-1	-	CASSKEGLNRNTEAFF	TGTGCCAGCAGCAAAGAAGGACTCAATAGGAACACTGAAGCTTTCTTT
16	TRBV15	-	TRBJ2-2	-	CATSRGGHGNTGELFF	TGTGCCACCAGCAGAGGAGGGCATGGGAACACCGGGGAGCTGTTTTTT
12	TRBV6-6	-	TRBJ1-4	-	CASSLLRGGLFF	TGTGCCAGCAGCCTCTTACGAGGGGGACTGTTTTTT
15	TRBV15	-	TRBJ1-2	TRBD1	CATSSDRGAGYGYTF	TGTGCCACCAGCAGCGACAGGGGAGCGGGCTATGGCTACACCTTC
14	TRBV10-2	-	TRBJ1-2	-	CASSDPSGSYGYTF	TGCGCCAGCAGTGACCCATCGGGGAGCTATGGCTACACCTTC
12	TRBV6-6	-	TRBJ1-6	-	CASSSGNSPLHF	TGTGCCAGCAGCTCAGGAAATTCACCCCTCCACTTT
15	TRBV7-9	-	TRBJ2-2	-	CASSRGQTNTGELFF	TGTGCCAGCAGCCGCGGACAGACCAACACCGGGGAGCTGTTTTTT
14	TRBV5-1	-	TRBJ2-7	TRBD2	CASSRLAGVPEQYF	TGCGCCAGCAGCCGACTAGCGGGAGTCCCCGAGCAGTACTTC
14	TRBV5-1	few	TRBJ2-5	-	CASRVQVVQETQYF	TGCGCCAGCAGGGTCCAGGTGGTCCAAGAGACCCAGTACTTC
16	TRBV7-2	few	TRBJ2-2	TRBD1	CASSFTGTANTGELFF	TGTGCCAGCAGCTTCACCGGGACAGCGAACACCGGGGAGCTGTTTTTT
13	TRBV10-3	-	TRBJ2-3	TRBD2	CAIRGRDTDTQYF	TGTGCCATCAGAGGGAGGGACACAGATACGCAGTATTTT
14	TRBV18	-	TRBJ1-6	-	CASSPQTINSPLHF	TGTGCCAGCTCCCCACAGACTATCAATTCACCCCTCCACTTT
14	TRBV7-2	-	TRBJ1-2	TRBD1	CASSETFRGYGYTF	TGTGCCAGCAGCGAAACTTTCAGGGGGTATGGCTACACCTTC
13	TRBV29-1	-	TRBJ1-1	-	CSDLDISNTEAFF	TGCAGCGACTTGGACATCTCGAACACTGAAGCTTTCTTT
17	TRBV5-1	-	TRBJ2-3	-	CASSPLPRQGTPDTQYF	TGCGCCAGCAGCCCTCTTCCCCGGCAGGGTACTCCAGATACGCAGTATTTT
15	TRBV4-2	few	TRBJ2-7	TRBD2	CASSQGDYPQYEQYF	TGTGCCAGCAGCCAAGGGGACTACCCACAATACGAGCAGTACTTC
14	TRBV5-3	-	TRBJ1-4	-	CARRLGRVNEKLFF	TGTGCCAGAAGGCTCGGCCGGGTTAATGAAAAACTGTTTTTT